This passage covers 25 T cell receptor beta chains from one sample sequenced in a study of siplizumab effects on memory and regulatory T cells. Repertoires were generated with immunoSEQ multiplex PCR, while TCRdb's copy carries only in-frame clones and drops some. The sample shows under 100,000 clones, just under 95% of them seen only once. Specimen: non-Treg CD4+ T cells sorted from blood. Every receptor here comes from a human donor in good health.

Notes on this clone: At one of its ends the junction is not consistent with the germline gene, which may arise from a read error. The chain carries TRBV6-1 and TRBJ1-2; D remains unclear. Germline V gene data show CDR1 as MNHNS and CDR2 as SASEGT. The CDR3 extends over 11 amino acids. The CDR3 sequence: CASSTPSPCGF. The DNA of the CDR3 is TGTGCCAGCAGTACTCCCAGCCCTTGTGGCTTC.

V is TRBV7-3 and J is TRBJ2-6, with a tentative D call TRBD1 (6 bases). The CDR3 is 15 amino acids. Per the germline V gene, CDR1 is SGHTA and CDR2 is FQGTGA. Trimming pared 5 bases from V and 2 bases from J, leaving 10 bases between. In DNA form, the CDR3 reads TGTGCCAGCAGCGCACAGGGCGCTGGGGCCAACGTCCTGACTTTC. Its protein is CASSAQGAGANVLTF. The whole variable domain, remainder taken from reference TRBV7-3 and TRBJ2-6, is GAGVSQTPSNKVTEKGKYVELRCDPISGHTALYWYRQSLGQGPEFLIYFQGTGAADDSGLPNDRFFAVRPEGSVSTLKIQRTERGDSAVYLCASSAQGAGANVLTFGAGSRLTVL.

The chain uses TRBV19 and TRBJ2-3; D gene ambiguous. V gave up 7 bases and J gave up 4 bases, with 12 bases separating them. This CDR3 is 13 amino acids long. Germline CDR1 reads LNHDA; CDR2 reads SQIVND (reference sequence). CDR3 in amino acids: CASNRRSSDTQYF. The CDR3 DNA reads TGTGCCAGTAACCGCCGTAGCTCAGATACGCAGTATTTT.

As to this clone: An end of the junction differs from the germline gene, which may be a read error. The rearrangement uses TRBV5-4 and TRBJ1-1; tentative D call: TRBD1 (5 bases). Germline lookup yields CDR1 SGHNT and CDR2 YYREEE (reference sequence). The CDR3 sequence is 13 residues long. The CDR3 loop is CASSLGHDTEAFF. Here the CDR3 DNA reads TGCGCCAGCAGCTTGGGGCATGACACTGAAGCTTTCTTT. The whole variable domain, remainder taken from reference TRBV5-4 and TRBJ1-1, is ETGVTQSPTHLIKTRGQQVTLRCSSQSGHNTVSWYQQALGQGPQFIFQYYREEENGRGNFPPRFSGLQFPNYSSELNVNALELDDSALYLCASSLGHDTEAFFGQGTRLTVV.

V usage is TRBV6-7 and J usage is TRBJ1-4, with unresolved D. Being an ORF, TRBV6-7 has a function that is uncertain. V was shortened by 3 bases and J by 0 bases, with 14 bases between the two germline ends. The CDR3 is 17 amino acids. The CDR3 coding sequence is TGTGCCAGCAGTTATCAGGCGCCCGGAACAACTAATGAAAAACTGTTTTTT. Encoded protein: CASSYQAPGTTNEKLFF.

V gene TRBV5-4 combines with J gene TRBJ2-1, with D tentatively TRBD1 or TRBD2 (5 bases each). The CDR3 is 15 residues long. With 1 base removed from V and 9 bases from J, the gap between germline ends came to 17 bases. Germline CDR1 and CDR2: SGHNT and YYREEE (reference sequence). The CDR3 DNA reads as TGTGCCAGCAGCTTGATGGGACCCAGCTTAGGTGAGCAGTTCTTC. This translates into CASSLMGPSLGEQFF.

The chain employs TRBV27 and TRBJ2-3, with 14 bases identical to TRBD2. The germline gives CDR1 MNHEY, CDR2 SMNVEV (reference sequence). This CDR3 spans 18 amino acids. The trim removed 4 bases at V and 6 bases at J, leaving 12 bases unmatched. The CDR3: CASSSIFTRLAGGDTQYF. The CDR3 DNA is TGTGCCAGCAGTTCGATCTTTACCAGACTAGCGGGAGGGGATACGCAGTATTTT.

The chain carries TRBV15 and TRBJ2-1, with TRBD2 matching 7 bases. The germline V gene has CDR1 LNHNV and CDR2 YYDKDF (reference sequence). Trimming cost V 5 bases and J 4 bases; bases outside gene matches: 8. CDR3 length equals 15 residues. CDR3 loop: CATSLKRDRYNEQFF. The DNA of the CDR3 is TGTGCCACCAGCTTAAAGCGGGATAGGTACAATGAGCAGTTCTTC.

The V gene is TRBV7-3, the J gene TRBJ2-7; 8 nucleotides match TRBD2. The CDR3 is 14 amino acids. Unmatched junction bases numbered 3, after V lost 2 bases and J lost 3 bases. Germline V gives CDR1 SGHTA, CDR2 FQGTGA. The CDR3 nucleotides are TGTGCCAGCAGCTTAGACGGGAGGGACTACGAGCAGTACTTC. Its translation is CASSLDGRDYEQYF.

This chain joins TRBV19 and TRBJ2-6; TRBD1 agrees at 8 bases. Germline lookup yields CDR1 LNHDA and CDR2 SQIVND (reference sequence). The J segment lost 2 bases and the V segment lost 11 bases, leaving 8 bases of the junction unmatched. There are 15 residues in the CDR3. The CDR3 spells CACGQGKTGANVLTF. The CDR3 DNA reads TGTGCCTGCGGACAGGGAAAAACTGGGGCCAACGTCCTGACTTTC.

V gene TRBV4-1 combines with J gene TRBJ2-5; a possible D gene is TRBD2 (6 bases). Germline assignment: CDR1 MGHRA and CDR2 YSYEKL. This CDR3 is built from 15 residues. Trimming left V 1 base short and J 3 bases short, with 12 bases between. The CDR3 loop reads CASSQVRERKETQYF. CDR3 coding DNA: TGCGCCAGCAGCCAAGTACGGGAGAGGAAAGAGACCCAGTACTTC.

The rearrangement links TRBV19 to TRBJ2-3; D is unresolved. The CDR3 loop spans 14 amino acids. Per germline, CDR1 LNHDA and CDR2 SQIVND (reference sequence). V lost 3 bases and J 1 base, leaving 8 bases between the germline ends. The CDR3 DNA reads as TGTGCCAGTAGTATCTGGGATGGCACAGATACGCAGTATTTT. This gives the protein CASSIWDGTDTQYF.

The chain has TRBV7-9 and TRBJ2-2; TRBD1 aligns across 7 bases. Germline assignment: CDR1 SEHNR and CDR2 FQNEAQ (reference sequence). After removal of 5 bases from V and 4 bases from J, the junction contained 13 bases not matched to a gene. CDR3 length equals 17 residues. CDR3 nucleotides: TGTGCCAGCAGCCGCCCGCTAGGGACAGACCCCACCGGGGAGCTGTTTTTT. The encoded protein is CASSRPLGTDPTGELFF.

This clone was detected only once. J is TRBJ1-1 and V is TRBV20-1; D is undetermined. CDR1 and CDR2 from the germline V gene are DFQATT and SNEGSKA (reference sequence). Between the trimmed V and J ends, which lost 6 bases and 8 bases, there was a span of 4 bases. The CDR3 is 8 amino acids. In DNA form, the CDR3 reads TGCAGTGCCCAGGAAGCTTTCTTT. Protein product: CSAQEAFF.

The chain has TRBV27 and TRBJ1-1; TRBD1 might be the D (6 bases). CDR1 is MNHEY, CDR2 SMNVEV, per germline (reference sequence). The CDR3 sequence is 13 residues long. Trimming removed 6 bases from V and 6 bases from J, with 14 bases in between. The chain's CDR3 is CASRKGGVPEAFF. The CDR3 DNA follows: TGTGCCAGCAGAAAGGGGGGTGTGCCTGAAGCTTTCTTT.

This chain uses TRBV2 with TRBJ2-7, with 7 nucleotides matching TRBD2. Germline V CDR1 and CDR2: SNHLY, FYNNEI. V was clipped by 3 bases and J by 9 bases; unmatched bases: 11. CDR3 size: 14 residues. The CDR3 region has the DNA TGTGCCAGCAGTGAGACAGTCGGGAGGAATGTGCAGTACTTC. It is translated as CASSETVGRNVQYF.

The rearrangement links TRBV2 to TRBJ2-7, with 12 bases matching TRBD1. Germline CDR1 SNHLY, CDR2 FYNNEI. The V and J ends lost 5 bases and 6 bases, in that order; junction bases with no gene match: 5. This CDR3 has 14 residues. The CDR3 coding sequence is TGTGCCAGCAGTTCCGGGACAGGGGGCCGCGAGCAGTACTTC. Encoded protein: CASSSGTGGREQYF.

V gene TRBV7-3 combines with J gene TRBJ1-4; D gene uncertain. V lost 1 base and J 2 bases, leaving 8 bases between the germline ends. Germline CDR1 is SGHTA and CDR2 is FQGTGA. This CDR3 has 15 amino acids. The CDR3 sequence: CASSLRGGTNEKLFF. DNA of the CDR3: TGTGCCAGCAGCTTAAGGGGAGGCACTAATGAAAAACTGTTTTTT.

The gene calls are TRBV7-8 and TRBJ1-6, with 7 bases aligning to TRBD1. V lost 5 bases to trimming and J lost 10 bases; unmatched junction nucleotides: 11. The CDR3 totals 15 residues. Germline V CDR1 and CDR2: SGHVS, FQNEAQ. The DNA of the CDR3 is TGTGCCAGCAGCCAAGACAGGGAGTGGAGCTCACCCCTCCACTTT. Its protein is CASSQDREWSSPLHF.

V usage is TRBV5-1 and J usage is TRBJ2-5; TRBD2 agrees at 14 bases. Germline loops: CDR1 SGHRS, CDR2 YFSETQ. The CDR3 is made up of 18 amino acids. With 6 bases clipped from V and 1 base from J, the junction kept 11 bases outside the gene matches. The CDR3 nucleotides read TGCGCCAGCATATCCGGGACTAGCGGGAGTATAGGCCAAGAGACCCAGTACTTC. It specifies CASISGTSGSIGQETQYF.

J is TRBJ2-7 and V is TRBV11-2; D is possibly TRBD2 (6 bases). The germline V gene encodes CDR1 SGHAT and CDR2 FQNNGV. The CDR3 length is 16 residues. V gave up 4 bases and J gave up 2 bases, with 18 bases separating them. The CDR3 DNA sequence: TGTGCCAGCAGCTCAGTTAGGGGACTGAGGGCCTACGAGCAGTACTTC. Protein: CASSSVRGLRAYEQYF.

The chain carries TRBV14 and TRBJ1-4, with D maybe TRBD1 (5 bases). Trimming left V 1 base short and J 12 bases short, with 18 bases between. The CDR3 has 15 amino acids. Germline loops: CDR1 SGHDN, CDR2 FVKESK. The CDR3 bases are TGTGCCAGCAGCCAAGTTATGGGACGGACGCGGCAACTGTTTTTT. It translates to CASSQVMGRTRQLFF.

The J gene is TRBJ1-4, the V gene TRBV18; D call uncertain. The CDR3 loop spans 12 amino acids. Trimming took 6 bases from V and 8 from J, leaving 10 bases between them. Germline V gene data show CDR1 as KGHSH and CDR2 as LQKENI. CDR3 sequence: CASSSQQEKLFF. In nucleotides, the CDR3 is TGTGCCAGCTCGTCTCAACAAGAAAAACTGTTTTTT.

This clone has more than one count but fewer than ten. The rearrangement joins TRBV5-1 to TRBJ2-7; TRBD2 aligns across 10 bases. J gave up 1 base and V 0 bases, and 22 bases lay outside the gene matches. CDR1 is SGHRS, CDR2 YFSETQ, per germline. The CDR3 has 22 residues. The CDR3 here is CASSLGGLEYKREGLSSYEQYF. CDR3 nucleotides: TGCGCCAGCAGCTTGGGAGGGCTCGAGTACAAGCGGGAGGGCCTATCATCCTACGAGCAGTACTTC.

This chain links TRBV7-3 with TRBJ2-2, with D maybe TRBD1 (6 bases). The CDR3 loop spans 16 amino acids. The V gene's germline CDR1 is SGHTA and CDR2 FQGTGA. With 1 base removed from V and 5 bases from J, the gap between germline ends came to 14 bases. The CDR3 DNA reads TGTGCCAGCAGCTTAATGGTGGGGGCGCGAACCGGGGAGCTGTTTTTT. Translating gives CASSLMVGARTGELFF.